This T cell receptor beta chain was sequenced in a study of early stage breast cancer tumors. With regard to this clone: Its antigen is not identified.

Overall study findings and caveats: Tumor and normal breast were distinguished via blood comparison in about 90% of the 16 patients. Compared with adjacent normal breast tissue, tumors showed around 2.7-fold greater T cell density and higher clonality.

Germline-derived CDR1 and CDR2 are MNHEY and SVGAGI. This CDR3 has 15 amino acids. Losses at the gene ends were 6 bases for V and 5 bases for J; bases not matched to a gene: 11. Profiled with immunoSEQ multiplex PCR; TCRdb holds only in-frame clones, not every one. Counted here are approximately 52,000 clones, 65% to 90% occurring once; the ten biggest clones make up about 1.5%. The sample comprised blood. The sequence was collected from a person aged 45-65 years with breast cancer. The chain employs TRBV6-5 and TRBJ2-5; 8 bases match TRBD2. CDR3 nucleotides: TGTGCCAGCAGAAAGGGACTAGAGTGGGAGGAGACCCAGTACTTC. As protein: CASRKGLEWEETQYF.